Here is one T cell receptor (beta chain) with its context. CDR3 size: 15 residues. Trimming took off 0 bases at V and 7 bases at J, with 13 bases between the two ends. CDR1 is SGHRS and CDR2 is YFSETQ in the germline V gene. Original handling: As immunoSEQ supplied junction-only sequences (without quality scores), filtering differed. The protocol was immunoSEQ multiplex PCR, while the TCRdb copy is restricted to in-frame clones and leaves out a portion. V and J calls and clone size are given by that table; D and trimming were obtained from the DNA. The data show 550,000 to 850,000 clones, roughly 70% seen once. The record originates from a study of shared clonotypes between healthy human individuals.

Sequencing used memory CD4+ T cells sorted from blood. Described subset: CD45RA-negative fraction. This clonotype was obtained from a woman in her twenties or thirties in good health. The genes are TRBV5-1 and TRBJ2-2; D may match TRBD1 or TRBD2 (5 bases each). The chain's CDR3 is CASSLGDPNGGELFF. The CDR3 DNA reads as TGCGCCAGCAGCTTGGGGGACCCCAACGGCGGGGAGCTGTTTTTT.